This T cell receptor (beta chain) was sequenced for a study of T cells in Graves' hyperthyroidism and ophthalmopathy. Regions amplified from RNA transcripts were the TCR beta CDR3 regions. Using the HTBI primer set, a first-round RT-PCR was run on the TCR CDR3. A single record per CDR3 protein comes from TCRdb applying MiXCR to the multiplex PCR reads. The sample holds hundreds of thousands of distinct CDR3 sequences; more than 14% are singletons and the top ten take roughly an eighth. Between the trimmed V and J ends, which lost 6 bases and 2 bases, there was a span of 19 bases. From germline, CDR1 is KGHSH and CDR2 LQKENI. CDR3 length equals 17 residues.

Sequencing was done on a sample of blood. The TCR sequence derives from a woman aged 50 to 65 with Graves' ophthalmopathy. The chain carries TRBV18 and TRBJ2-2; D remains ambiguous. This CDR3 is CASSLKVRAQNTGELFF. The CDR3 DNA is TGTGCCAGCTCCCTCAAAGTTAGAGCGCAAAACACCGGGGAGCTGTTTTTT.